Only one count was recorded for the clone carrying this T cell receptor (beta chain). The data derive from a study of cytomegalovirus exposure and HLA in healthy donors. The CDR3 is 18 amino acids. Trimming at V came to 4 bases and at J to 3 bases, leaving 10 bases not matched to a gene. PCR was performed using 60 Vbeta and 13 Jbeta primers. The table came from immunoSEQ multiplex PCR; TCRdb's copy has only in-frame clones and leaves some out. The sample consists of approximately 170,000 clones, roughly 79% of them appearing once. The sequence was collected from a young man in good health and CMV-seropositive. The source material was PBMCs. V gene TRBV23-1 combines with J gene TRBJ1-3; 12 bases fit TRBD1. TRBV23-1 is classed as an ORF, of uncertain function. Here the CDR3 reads CASSLWDRGRRLGNTIYF. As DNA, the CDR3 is TGCGCCAGCAGTCTATGGGACAGGGGGCGTAGGCTTGGAAACACCATATATTTT.